Reported below is one TCR beta chain. Each CDR3 protein gets one entry after TCRdb re-called the reads with MiXCR. The sample shows approximately 700,000 distinct CDR3 sequences, 35% of them seen only once. The data were obtained in a study of T cell repertoires in cytomegalovirus infection. Germline trimming cut 0 bases from V and 1 base from J; bases unmatched to any gene: 5. The CDR3 is 17 amino acids. Germline V gives CDR1 LNHDA, CDR2 SQIVND (reference sequence). J is TRBJ2-1 and V is TRBV19; TRBD1 matches at 8 bases. The sequenced material came from PBMCs. The receptor comes from a human donor in good health (CMV status not recorded). Some clones in this sample may be carry-over from other donors' samples. For the CDR3, the DNA is TGTGCCAGTAGTATAGATCTGGGACAGGTGTCCTACAATGAGCAGTTCTTC. This translates into CASSIDLGQVSYNEQFF. The full variable domain, rest sourced from reference TRBV19 and TRBJ2-1, is DGGITQSPKYLFRKEGQNVTLSCEQNLNHDAMYWYRQDPGQGLRLIYYSQIVNDFQKGDIAEGYSVSREKKESFPLTVTSAQKNPTAFYLCASSIDLGQVSYNEQFFGPGTRLTVL.